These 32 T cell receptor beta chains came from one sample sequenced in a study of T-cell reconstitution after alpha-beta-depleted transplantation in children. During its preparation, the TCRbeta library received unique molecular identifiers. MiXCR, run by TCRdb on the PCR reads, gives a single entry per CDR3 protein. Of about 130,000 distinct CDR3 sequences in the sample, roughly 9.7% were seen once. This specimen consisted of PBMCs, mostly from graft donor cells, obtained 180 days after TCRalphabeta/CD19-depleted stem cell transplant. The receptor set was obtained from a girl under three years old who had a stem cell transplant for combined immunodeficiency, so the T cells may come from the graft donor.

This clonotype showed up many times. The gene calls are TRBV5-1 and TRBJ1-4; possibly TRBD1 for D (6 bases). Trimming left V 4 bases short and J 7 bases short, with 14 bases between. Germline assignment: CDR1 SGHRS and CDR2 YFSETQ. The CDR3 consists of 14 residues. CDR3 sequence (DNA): TGCGCCAGCAGCCTTGGACAGCTACCTGAAAAACTGTTTTTT. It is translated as CASSLGQLPEKLFF. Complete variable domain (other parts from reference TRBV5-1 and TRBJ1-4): KAGVTQTPRYLIKTRGQQVTLSCSPISGHRSVSWYQQTPGQGLQFLFEYFSETQRNKGNFPGRFSGRQFSNSRSEMNVSTLELGDSALYLCASSLGQLPEKLFFGSGTQLSVL.

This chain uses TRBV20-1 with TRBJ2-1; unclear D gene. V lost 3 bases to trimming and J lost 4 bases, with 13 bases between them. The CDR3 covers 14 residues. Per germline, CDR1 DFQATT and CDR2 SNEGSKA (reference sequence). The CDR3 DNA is TGCAGTGCTAGTGATCGGGCCCATTACAATGAGCAGTTCTTC. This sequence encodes CSASDRAHYNEQFF.

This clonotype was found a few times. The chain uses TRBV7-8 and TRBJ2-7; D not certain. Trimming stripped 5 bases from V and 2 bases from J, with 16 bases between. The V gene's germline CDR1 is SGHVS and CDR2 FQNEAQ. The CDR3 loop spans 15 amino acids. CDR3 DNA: TGTGCCAGCAGCAGACAAAGGGTTTCCCCCTACGAGCAGTACTTC. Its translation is CASSRQRVSPYEQYF.

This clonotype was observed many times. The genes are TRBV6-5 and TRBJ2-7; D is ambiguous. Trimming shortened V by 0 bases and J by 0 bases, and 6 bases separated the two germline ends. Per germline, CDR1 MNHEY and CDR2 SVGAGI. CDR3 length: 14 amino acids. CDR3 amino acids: CASSYSSLSYEQYF. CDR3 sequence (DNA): TGTGCCAGCAGTTACTCGAGCCTCTCCTACGAGCAGTACTTC.

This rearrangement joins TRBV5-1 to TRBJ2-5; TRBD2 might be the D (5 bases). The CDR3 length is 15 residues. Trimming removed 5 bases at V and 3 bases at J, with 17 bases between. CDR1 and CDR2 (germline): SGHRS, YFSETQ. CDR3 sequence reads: CASRRGLDGEETQYF. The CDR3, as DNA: TGCGCCAGCAGACGAGGGCTGGACGGTGAAGAGACCCAGTACTTC.

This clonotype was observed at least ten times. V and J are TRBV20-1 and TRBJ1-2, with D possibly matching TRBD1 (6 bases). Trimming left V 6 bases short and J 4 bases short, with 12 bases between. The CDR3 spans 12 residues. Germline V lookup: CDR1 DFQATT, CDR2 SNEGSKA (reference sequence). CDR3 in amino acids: CSAPDSGYGYTF. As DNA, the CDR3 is TGCAGTGCCCCGGACAGCGGCTATGGCTACACCTTC.

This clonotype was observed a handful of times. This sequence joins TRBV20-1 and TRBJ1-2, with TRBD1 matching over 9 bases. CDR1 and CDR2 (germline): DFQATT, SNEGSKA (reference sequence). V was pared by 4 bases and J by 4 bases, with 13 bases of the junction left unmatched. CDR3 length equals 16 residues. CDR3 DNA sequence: TGCAGTGCTATAATGGCCCCGGGACAGGGCGGCTATGGCTACACCTTC. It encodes CSAIMAPGQGGYGYTF.

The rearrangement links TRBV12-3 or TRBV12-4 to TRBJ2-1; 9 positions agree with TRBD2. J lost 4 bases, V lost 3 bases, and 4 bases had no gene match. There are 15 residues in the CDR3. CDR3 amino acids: CASSLASGKYNEQFF. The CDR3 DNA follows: TGTGCCAGCAGTTTGGCTAGCGGGAAATACAATGAGCAGTTCTTC.

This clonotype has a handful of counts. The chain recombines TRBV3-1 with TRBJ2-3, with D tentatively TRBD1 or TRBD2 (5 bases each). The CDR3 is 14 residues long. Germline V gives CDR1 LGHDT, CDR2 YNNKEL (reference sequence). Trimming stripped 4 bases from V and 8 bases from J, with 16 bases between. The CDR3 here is CASSLVGSGATQYF. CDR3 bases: TGTGCCAGCAGCCTGGTTGGGTCCGGGGCTACGCAGTATTTT.

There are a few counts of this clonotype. This chain's CDR3 is CASRETGVGNTIYF. The CDR3 coding sequence is TGTGCCAGCAGAGAAACAGGGGTCGGAAACACCATATATTTT. V usage is TRBV12-3 or TRBV12-4 and J usage is TRBJ1-3; 7 positions match TRBD1. With 6 bases clipped from V and 4 bases from J, the junction kept 6 bases outside the gene matches. This CDR3 region has 14 residues.

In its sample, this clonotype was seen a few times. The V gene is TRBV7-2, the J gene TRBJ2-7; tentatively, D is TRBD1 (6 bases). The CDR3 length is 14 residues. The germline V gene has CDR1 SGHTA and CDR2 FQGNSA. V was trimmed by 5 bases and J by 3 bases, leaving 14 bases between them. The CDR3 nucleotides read TGTGCCAGCAGCAAGCCGGGACACAGCTACGAGCAGTACTTC. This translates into CASSKPGHSYEQYF.

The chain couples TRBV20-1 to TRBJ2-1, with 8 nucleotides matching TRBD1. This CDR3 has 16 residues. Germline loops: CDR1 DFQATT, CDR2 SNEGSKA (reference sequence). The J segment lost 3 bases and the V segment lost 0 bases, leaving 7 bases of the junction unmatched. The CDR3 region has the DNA TGCAGTGCTAGAGATATCCTTGGACAGGGCTACAATGAGCAGTTCTTC. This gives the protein CSARDILGQGYNEQFF.

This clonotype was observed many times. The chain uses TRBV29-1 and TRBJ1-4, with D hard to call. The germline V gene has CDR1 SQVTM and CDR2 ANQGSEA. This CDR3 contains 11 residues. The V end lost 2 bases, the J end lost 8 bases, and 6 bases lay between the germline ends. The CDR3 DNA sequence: TGCAGCGTTGAAATCGGGGAAAAACTGTTTTTT. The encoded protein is CSVEIGEKLFF.

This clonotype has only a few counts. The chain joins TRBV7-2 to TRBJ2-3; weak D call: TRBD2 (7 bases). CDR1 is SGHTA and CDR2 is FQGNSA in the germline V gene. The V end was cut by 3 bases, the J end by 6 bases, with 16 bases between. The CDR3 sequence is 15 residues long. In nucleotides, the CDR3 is TGTGCCAGCAGCTTGTGGACTAGAACAGGGGATACGCAGTATTTT. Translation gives CASSLWTRTGDTQYF. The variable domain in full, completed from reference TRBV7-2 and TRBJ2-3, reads GAGVSQSPSNKVTEKGKDVELRCDPISGHTALYWYRQSLGQGLEFLIYFQGNSAPDKSGLPSDRFSAERTGGSVSTLTIQRTQQEDSAVYLCASSLWTRTGDTQYFGPGTRLTVL.

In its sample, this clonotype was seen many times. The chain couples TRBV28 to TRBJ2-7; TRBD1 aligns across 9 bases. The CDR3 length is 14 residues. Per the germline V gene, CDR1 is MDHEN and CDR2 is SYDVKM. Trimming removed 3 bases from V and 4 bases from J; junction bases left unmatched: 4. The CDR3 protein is CASSLGTGWYEQYF. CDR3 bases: TGTGCCAGCAGTTTGGGGACAGGGTGGTACGAGCAGTACTTC.

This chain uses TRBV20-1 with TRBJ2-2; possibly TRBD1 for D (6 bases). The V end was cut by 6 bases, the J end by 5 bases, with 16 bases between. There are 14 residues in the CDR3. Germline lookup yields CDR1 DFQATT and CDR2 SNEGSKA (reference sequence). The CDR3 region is CSAPRGGRTGELFF. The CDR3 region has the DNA TGCAGTGCCCCCCGAGGGGGTCGGACCGGGGAGCTGTTTTTT.

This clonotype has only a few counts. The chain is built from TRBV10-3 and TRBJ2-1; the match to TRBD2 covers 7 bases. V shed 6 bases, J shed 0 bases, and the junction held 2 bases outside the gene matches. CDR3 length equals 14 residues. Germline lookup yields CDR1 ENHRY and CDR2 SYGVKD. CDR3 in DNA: TGTGCCATCAGGGGGGGGAGCTCCTACAATGAGCAGTTCTTC. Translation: CAIRGGSSYNEQFF.

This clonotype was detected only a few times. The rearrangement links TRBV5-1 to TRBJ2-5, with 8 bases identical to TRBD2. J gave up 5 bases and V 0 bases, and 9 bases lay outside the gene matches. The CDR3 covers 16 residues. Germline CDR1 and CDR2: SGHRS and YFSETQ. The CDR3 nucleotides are TGCGCCAGCAGCTTGGATTGGATAGCGGGACTTGAGACCCAGTACTTC. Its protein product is CASSLDWIAGLETQYF.

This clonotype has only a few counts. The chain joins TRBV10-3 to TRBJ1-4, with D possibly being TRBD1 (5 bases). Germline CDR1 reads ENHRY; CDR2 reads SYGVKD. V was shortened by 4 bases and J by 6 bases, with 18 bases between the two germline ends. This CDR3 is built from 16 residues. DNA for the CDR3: TGTGCCATCAGTGCGGGGGAGTTAGGACGGGATGAAAAACTGTTTTTT. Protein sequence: CAISAGELGRDEKLFF.

CDR3 protein: CASSRPKISGANVLTF. The DNA of the CDR3 is TGTGCCAGCAGTCGCCCTAAGATATCTGGGGCCAACGTCCTGACTTTC. The chain joins TRBV12-3 or TRBV12-4 to TRBJ2-6; D remains ambiguous. Trimming pared 5 bases from V and 1 base from J, leaving 12 bases between. The CDR3 runs to 16 residues.

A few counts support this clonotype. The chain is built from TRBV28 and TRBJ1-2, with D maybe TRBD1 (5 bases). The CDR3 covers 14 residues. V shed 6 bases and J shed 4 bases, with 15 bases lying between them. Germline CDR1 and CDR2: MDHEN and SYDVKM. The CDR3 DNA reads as TGTGCCAGCAGCACCCCGGGACCGTCCTATGGCTACACCTTC. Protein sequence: CASSTPGPSYGYTF.

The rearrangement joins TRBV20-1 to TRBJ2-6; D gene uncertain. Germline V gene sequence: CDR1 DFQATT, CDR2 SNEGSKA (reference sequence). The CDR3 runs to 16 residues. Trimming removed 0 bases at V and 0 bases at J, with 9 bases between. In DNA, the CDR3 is TGCAGTGCTAGAGATCCAGTGCTCTCTGGGGCCAACGTCCTGACTTTC. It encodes CSARDPVLSGANVLTF.

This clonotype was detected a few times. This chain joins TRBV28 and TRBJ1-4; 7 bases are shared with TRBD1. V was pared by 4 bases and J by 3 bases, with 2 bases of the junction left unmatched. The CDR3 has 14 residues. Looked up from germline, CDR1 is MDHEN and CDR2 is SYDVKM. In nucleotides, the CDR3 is TGTGCCAGCAGTTGGGGGACAGCTAATGAAAAACTGTTTTTT. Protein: CASSWGTANEKLFF.

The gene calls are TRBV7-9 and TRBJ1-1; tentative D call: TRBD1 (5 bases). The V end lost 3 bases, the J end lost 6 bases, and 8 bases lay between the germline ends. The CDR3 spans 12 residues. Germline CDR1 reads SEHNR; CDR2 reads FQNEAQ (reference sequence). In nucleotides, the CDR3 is TGTGCCAGCAGCTTTGGGGGATCTGAAGCTTTCTTT. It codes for CASSFGGSEAFF. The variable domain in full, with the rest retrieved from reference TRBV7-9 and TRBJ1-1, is DTGVSQNPRHKITKRGQNVTFRCDPISEHNRLYWYRQTLGQGPEFLTYFQNEAQLEKSRLLSDRFSAERPKGSFSTLEIQRTEQGDSAMYLCASSFGGSEAFFGQGTRLTVV.

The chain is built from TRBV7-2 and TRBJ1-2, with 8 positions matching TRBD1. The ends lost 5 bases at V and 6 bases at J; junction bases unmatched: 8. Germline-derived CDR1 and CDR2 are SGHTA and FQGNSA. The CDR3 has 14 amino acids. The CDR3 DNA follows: TGTGCCAGCAGCGCCCACTCAGGGGGCAATGGCTACACCTTC. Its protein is CASSAHSGGNGYTF.

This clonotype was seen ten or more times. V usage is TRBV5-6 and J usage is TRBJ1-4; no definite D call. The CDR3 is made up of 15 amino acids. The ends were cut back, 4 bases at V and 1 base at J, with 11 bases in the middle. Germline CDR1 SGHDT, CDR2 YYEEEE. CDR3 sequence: CASSIYTLTNEKLFF. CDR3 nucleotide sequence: TGTGCCAGCAGCATCTACACTCTAACTAATGAAAAACTGTTTTTT.

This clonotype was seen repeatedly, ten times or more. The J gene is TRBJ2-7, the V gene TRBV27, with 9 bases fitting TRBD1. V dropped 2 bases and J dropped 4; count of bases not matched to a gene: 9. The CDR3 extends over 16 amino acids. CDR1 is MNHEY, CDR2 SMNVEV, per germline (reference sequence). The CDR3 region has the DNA TGTGCCAGCAGTTTAGGGTCGGGGACAGGGTTTTACGAGCAGTACTTC. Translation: CASSLGSGTGFYEQYF.

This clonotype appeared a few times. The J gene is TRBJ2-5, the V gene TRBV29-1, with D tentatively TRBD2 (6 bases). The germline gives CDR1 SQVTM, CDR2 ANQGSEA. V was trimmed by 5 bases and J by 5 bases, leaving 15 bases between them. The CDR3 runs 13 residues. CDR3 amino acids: CSVSRSSAETQYF. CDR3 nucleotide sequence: TGCAGCGTTAGTAGGTCTAGCGCTGAGACCCAGTACTTC.

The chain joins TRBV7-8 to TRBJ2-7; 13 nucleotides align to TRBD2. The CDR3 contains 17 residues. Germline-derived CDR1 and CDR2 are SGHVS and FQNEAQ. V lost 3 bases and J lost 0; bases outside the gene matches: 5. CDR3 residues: CASSLSRLAGGSYEQYF. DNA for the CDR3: TGTGCCAGCAGCTTGTCCCGACTAGCGGGGGGCTCCTACGAGCAGTACTTC. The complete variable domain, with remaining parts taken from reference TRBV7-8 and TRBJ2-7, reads GAGVSQSPRYKVAKRGQDVALRCDPISGHVSLFWYQQALGQGPEFLTYFQNEAQLDKSGLPSDRFFAERPEGSVSTLKIQRTQQEDSAVYLCASSLSRLAGGSYEQYFGPGTRLTVT.

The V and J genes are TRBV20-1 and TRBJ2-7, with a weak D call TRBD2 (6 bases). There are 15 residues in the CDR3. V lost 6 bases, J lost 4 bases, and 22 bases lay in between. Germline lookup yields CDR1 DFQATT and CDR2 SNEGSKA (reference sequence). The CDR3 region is CSATDPGTSLYEQYF. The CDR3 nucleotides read TGCAGTGCCACGGACCCCGGGACTTCCCTTTACGAGCAGTACTTC.

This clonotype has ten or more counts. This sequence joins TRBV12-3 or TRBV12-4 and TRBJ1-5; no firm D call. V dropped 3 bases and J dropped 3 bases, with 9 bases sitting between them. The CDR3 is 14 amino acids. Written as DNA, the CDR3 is TGTGCCAGCAGTTTTCGGCCGTTCAATCAGCCCCAGCATTTT. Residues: CASSFRPFNQPQHF.

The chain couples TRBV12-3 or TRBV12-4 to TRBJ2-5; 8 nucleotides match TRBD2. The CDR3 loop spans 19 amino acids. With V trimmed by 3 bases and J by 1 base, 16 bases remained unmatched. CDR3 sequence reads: CASSLSGSGLRHFQETQYF. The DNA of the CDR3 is TGTGCCAGCAGTTTGAGCGGGAGTGGGCTGCGCCATTTCCAAGAGACCCAGTACTTC.